Shown below are 4 T cell receptor beta chains from a single sample sequenced in a study of OX40 agonist ivuxolimab in advanced cancers. Measured with immunoSEQ multiplex PCR; TCRdb has only the in-frame clones, and not every one. The sample comprises more than 50,000 clones, around four fifths of which are singletons, and around 3.4% rests with the top ten. Specimen: CD4+ or CD8+ T cells sorted from blood, collected in a trial of the OX40 agonist ivuxolimab. The receptors originated from an adult with an advanced solid tumor such as melanoma, head and neck, liver or kidney cancer.

This clone has a single count. The chain recombines TRBV5-1 with TRBJ1-1, with D tentatively TRBD1 (6 bases). The V gene's germline CDR1 is SGHRS and CDR2 YFSETQ. The CDR3 sequence is 13 residues long. The V and J ends lost 0 bases and 5 bases respectively, with 8 bases between them. The chain's CDR3 is CASSLVDSTEAFF. The DNA of the CDR3 is TGCGCCAGCAGCTTGGTGGACAGTACTGAAGCTTTCTTT.

This clone was detected only a few times. This rearrangement joins TRBV7-7 to TRBJ2-5, with no clear D. CDR1 SSHAT and CDR2 FNYEAQ come from the germline V gene (reference sequence). Deletions cut 11 bases from V and 5 bases from J, with 15 bases between. The CDR3 sequence is 12 residues long. The CDR3 reads CALLGPGETQYF. The CDR3 region has the DNA TGTGCCCTATTAGGGCCAGGCGAGACCCAGTACTTC. Full variable domain (rest looked up from reference TRBV7-7 and TRBJ2-5): GAGVSQSPRYKVTKRGQDVTLRCDPISSHATLYWYQQALGQGPEFLTYFNYEAQPDKSGLPSDRFSAERPEGSISTLTIQRTEQRDSAMYRCALLGPGETQYFGPGTRLLVL.

This clone came up a few times. V usage is TRBV18 and J usage is TRBJ2-3; the D gene is possibly TRBD1 (5 bases). The germline gives CDR1 KGHSH, CDR2 LQKENI. The CDR3 extends over 14 amino acids. The V gene lost 3 bases and the J gene lost 5 bases, with 12 bases spanning the gap. The CDR3 region is CASSPPNRQDTQYF. The CDR3 bases are TGTGCCAGCTCACCCCCAAACAGGCAAGATACGCAGTATTTT. The full variable domain, its missing parts supplied by reference TRBV18 and TRBJ2-3, is NAGVMQNPRHLVRRRGQEARLRCSPMKGHSHVYWYRQLPEEGLKFMVYLQKENIIDESGMPKERFSAEFPKEGPSILRIQQVVRGDSAAYFCASSPPNRQDTQYFGPGTRLTVL.

CDR3 in DNA: TGCGCCAGCAGCCAAGAGGGACGGGAGACTGAAGCTTTCTTT. It translates to CASSQEGRETEAFF. The genes are TRBV4-3 and TRBJ1-1; D may be TRBD1 (5 bases). Germline CDR1 reads LGHNA; CDR2 reads YSLEER. This CDR3 is built from 14 residues. V was pared by 0 bases and J by 5 bases, with 10 bases between.